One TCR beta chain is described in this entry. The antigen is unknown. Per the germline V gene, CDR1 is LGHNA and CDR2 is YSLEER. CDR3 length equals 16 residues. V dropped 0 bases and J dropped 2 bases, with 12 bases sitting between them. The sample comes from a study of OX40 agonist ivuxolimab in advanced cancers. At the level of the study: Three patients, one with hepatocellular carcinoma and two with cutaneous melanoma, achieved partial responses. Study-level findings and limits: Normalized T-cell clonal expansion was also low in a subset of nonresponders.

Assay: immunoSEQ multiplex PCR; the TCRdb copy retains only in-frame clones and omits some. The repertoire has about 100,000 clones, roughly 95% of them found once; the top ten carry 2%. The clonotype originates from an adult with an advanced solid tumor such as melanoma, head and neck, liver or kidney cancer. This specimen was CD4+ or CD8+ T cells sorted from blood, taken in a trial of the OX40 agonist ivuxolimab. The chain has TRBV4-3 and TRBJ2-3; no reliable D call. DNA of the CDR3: TGCGCCAGCAGCCAAGATCTTCTCGCAGACACAGATACGCAGTATTTT. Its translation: CASSQDLLADTDTQYF.